One and the same sample provided the 21 T cell receptor beta chains below, sequenced in a study of blood T cells in healthy people across ages (dated by TCRdb to about 2015). The protocol used for the library was 5' RACE. Instrument on record: Illumina HiSeq 2500. A second PCR of about 7 to 12 cycles was run with a J-beta primer mix and a sample-barcoded 5' primer. TCRdb itself trimmed the public reads at Q25 with fastp, ran MiXCR and retained productive beta chains. Under each unique CDR3 protein, matching rows form one entry showing the most common genes and DNA. The sample table records about 640,000 distinct CDR3 sequences; around three fifths of these occur just once. Jointly, the top ten make up roughly 34% of the sample. Sequenced material: blood. These receptor sequences come from a man in his 60s in good health.

The rearrangement joins TRBV5-1 to TRBJ1-5; a possible D gene is TRBD1 (6 bases). V was trimmed by 4 bases and J by 1 base, leaving 12 bases between them. The CDR3 totals 15 residues. Germline V gene sequence: CDR1 SGHRS, CDR2 YFSETQ. The CDR3 is CASSPGGTSNQPQHF. The CDR3, as DNA: TGCGCCAGCAGCCCCGGGGGGACAAGCAATCAGCCCCAGCATTTT.

A word on this clonotype: Given a much more abundant clone one base away, this may be a read error. The V gene is TRBV7-2, the J gene TRBJ2-1, with TRBD2 matching over 9 bases. From germline, CDR1 is SGHTA and CDR2 FQGNSA. The CDR3 spans 17 residues. V gave up 1 base and J gave up 13 bases; unmatched junction bases: 17. The CDR3 DNA reads as TGTGCCAGCAGCTTAGTGGCGGGCGGGGGGGCCGGAGAGACCCAGTTCTTC. Protein sequence: CASSLVAGGGAGETQFF.

The chain is built from TRBV21-1 and TRBJ1-1; no check of the table's D call, TRBD1, against the DNA was made. TRBV21-1 is a documented pseudogene. The CDR3 runs 13 residues. CDR3 nucleotide sequence: TGTGCCAGCAGCTCCAGGACAGGGCCTGAAGCTTTCTTT. Residues: CASSSRTGPEAFF.

This sequence joins TRBV28 and TRBJ2-5; D may match TRBD1 or TRBD2 (5 bases each). Germline V lookup: CDR1 MDHEN, CDR2 SYDVKM. Between the trimmed V and J ends, which lost 5 bases and 3 bases, there was a span of 19 bases. This CDR3 region has 16 residues. Written as DNA, the CDR3 is TGTGCCAGCAGTCCCTCGGGACGGACCCCAAAAGAGACCCAGTACTTC. Its translation: CASSPSGRTPKETQYF.

V and J are TRBV5-1 and TRBJ1-2; D uncertain. The CDR3 is 12 amino acids. CDR1 and CDR2 (germline): SGHRS, YFSETQ. V was shortened by 0 bases and J by 6 bases, with 6 bases between the two germline ends. The CDR3 bases are TGCGCCAGCAGCTTGGCCCTGGATGGCTACACCTTC. Translation: CASSLALDGYTF.

This chain connects TRBV29-1 to TRBJ2-5; D is possibly TRBD2 (6 bases). Per the germline V gene, CDR1 is SQVTM and CDR2 is ANQGSEA. This CDR3 is 12 amino acids long. The germline V and J ends were trimmed by 7 bases and 4 bases, with 13 bases remaining between them. CDR3 DNA sequence: TGCAGCGCCGGGGGTTTCGGAGAGACCCAGTACTTC. Its translation: CSAGGFGETQYF. The whole variable domain, remainder taken from reference TRBV29-1 and TRBJ2-5, is SAVISQKPSRDICQRGTSLTIQCQVDSQVTMMFWYRQQPGQSLTLIATANQGSEATYESGFVIDKFPISRPNLTFSTLTVSNMSPEDSSIYLCSAGGFGETQYFGPGTRLLVL.

The V gene is TRBV12-3 or TRBV12-4, the J gene TRBJ2-1; D possibly corresponds to TRBD2 (6 bases). The CDR3 runs to 14 residues. V lost 5 bases and J lost 3, with 11 bases in between. CDR3 residues: CASSTGGVYNEQFF. Written as DNA, the CDR3 is TGTGCCAGCAGTACCGGGGGTGTCTACAATGAGCAGTTCTTC.

The rearrangement links TRBV9 to TRBJ2-5; 8 bases are shared with TRBD1. The germline V gene has CDR1 SGDLS and CDR2 YYNGEE. This CDR3 has 15 amino acids. The V gene end was trimmed by 0 bases and the J gene end by 2 bases; junction bases not matched to a gene: 3. This CDR3 reads CASSVGTGNQETQYF. The CDR3 nucleotides are TGTGCCAGCAGCGTAGGGACAGGGAATCAAGAGACCCAGTACTTC.

This clonotype was seen once. The chain recombines TRBV2 with TRBJ1-2, with D tentatively TRBD1 (6 bases). The V gene lost 8 bases and the J gene lost 2 bases, with 12 bases spanning the gap. CDR1 is SNHLY and CDR2 is FYNNEI in the germline V gene. The CDR3 runs 13 residues. The CDR3 here is CASVSGTNYGYTF. As DNA, the CDR3 is TGTGCCAGCGTCTCGGGGACAAACTATGGCTACACCTTC. The variable domain in full, completed from reference TRBV2 and TRBJ1-2, reads EPEVTQTPSHQVTQMGQEVILRCVPISNHLYFYWYRQILGQKVEFLVSFYNNEISEKSEIFDDQFSVERPDGSNFTLKIRSTKLEDSAMYFCASVSGTNYGYTFGSGTRLTVV.

The chain couples TRBV25-1 to TRBJ2-5, with 7 nucleotides matching TRBD1. CDR3 length: 17 residues. J gave up 2 bases and V 5 bases, and 14 bases lay outside the gene matches. Germline V CDR1 and CDR2: MGHDK, SYGVNS. CDR3 sequence reads: CASSPSPGQVTQETQYF. CDR3 DNA sequence: TGTGCCAGCAGTCCCTCCCCAGGACAGGTGACTCAAGAGACCCAGTACTTC.

V gene TRBV20-1 combines with J gene TRBJ2-3, with 9 nucleotides matching TRBD1. CDR3 length equals 14 residues. Germline V gives CDR1 DFQATT, CDR2 SNEGSKA (reference sequence). The junction had 10 bases not matched to a gene; V was cut back by 5 bases and J by 7 bases. For the CDR3, the DNA is TGCAGTGCTCTAAGGGGACAGGGAGGAAATACGCAGTATTTT. As protein: CSALRGQGGNTQYF.

This clonotype was seen only once. The chain employs TRBV20-1 and TRBJ1-5; D is undetermined. CDR1 is DFQATT and CDR2 is SNEGSKA in the germline V gene (reference sequence). This CDR3 has 13 residues. The V gene lost 4 bases and the J gene lost 3 bases, with 10 bases spanning the gap. The CDR3 DNA reads TGCAGTGCTAAGCGGCAGGCCAATCAGCCCCAGCATTTT. It is translated as CSAKRQANQPQHF.

This clonotype was seen only a few times. The J gene is TRBJ2-1, the V gene TRBV5-1, with 8 bases that match TRBD1. J gave up 0 bases and V 2 bases, and 4 bases lay outside the gene matches. The germline gives CDR1 SGHRS, CDR2 YFSETQ. The CDR3 contains 16 residues. The CDR3 DNA reads as TGCGCCAGCAGCTTCGCTCAGGGGGCCTCCTACAATGAGCAGTTCTTC. The encoded protein is CASSFAQGASYNEQFF. Supplemented by reference TRBV5-1 and TRBJ2-1, the full variable domain reads KAGVTQTPRYLIKTRGQQVTLSCSPISGHRSVSWYQQTPGQGLQFLFEYFSETQRNKGNFPGRFSGRQFSNSRSEMNVSTLELGDSALYLCASSFAQGASYNEQFFGPGTRLTVL.

The chain uses TRBV29-1 and TRBJ1-3, with D unclear. This CDR3 is 13 amino acids long. The germline CDR1 and CDR2 sequences are SQVTM and ANQGSEA. Trimming removed 7 bases from V and 0 bases from J, with 10 bases in between. DNA of the CDR3: TGCAGCGCCTGGCCAAGCTCTGGAAACACCATATATTTT. Amino acids: CSAWPSSGNTIYF.

This clonotype showed up just a few times. This chain joins TRBV29-1 and TRBJ2-7; maybe TRBD2 (5 bases). The DNA end is a closer match to TRBJ2-5, so the J assignment may be wrong. Germline CDR1 and CDR2: SQVTM and ANQGSEA. The CDR3 is 12 amino acids. The chain's CDR3 is CSVEEGDGTQYF. The CDR3 nucleotides are TGCAGCGTTGAAGAGGGAGATGGGACCCAGTACTTC.

This sequence joins TRBV20-1 and TRBJ1-1, with D uncertain. Germline CDR1 reads DFQATT; CDR2 reads SNEGSKA (reference sequence). This CDR3 contains 12 residues. Between the trimmed V and J ends, which lost 6 bases and 7 bases, there was a span of 15 bases. As DNA, the CDR3 is TGCAGTGCGCTCCCCGGGTCAGGTGAAGCTTTCTTT. It encodes CSALPGSGEAFF.

This clonotype was detected a few times. The chain employs TRBV12-3 or TRBV12-4 and TRBJ1-1; unclear D gene. This CDR3 has 13 amino acids. V dropped 1 base and J dropped 3 bases, with 6 bases sitting between them. The CDR3 spells CASSLGRYTEAFF. In nucleotides, the CDR3 is TGTGCCAGCAGTTTAGGCAGATACACTGAAGCTTTCTTT.

This clonotype appeared a few times. V is TRBV7-9 and J is TRBJ2-5; 7 bases fit TRBD1. The CDR3 totals 15 residues. Germline loops: CDR1 SEHNR, CDR2 FQNEAQ (reference sequence). The V gene end was trimmed by 2 bases and the J gene end by 4 bases; junction bases not matched to a gene: 7. The CDR3 region is CASSLPTGMGETQYF. The DNA for the CDR3 is TGTGCCAGCAGCTTACCGACAGGGATGGGAGAGACCCAGTACTTC.

This clonotype was detected once. The V and J genes are TRBV2 and TRBJ2-7, with TRBD1 matching over 8 bases. The tail of the sequence fits TRBJ2-5 better, so the J call may be wrong. The CDR3 contains 16 residues. The germline CDR1 and CDR2 sequences are SNHLY and FYNNEI. The CDR3 is CASSQRTGSRSETQYF. The CDR3 nucleotides read TGTGCCAGCAGCCAAAGGACAGGGAGTCGTTCAGAGACCCAGTACTTC.

The chain uses TRBV11-2 and TRBJ2-1; 14 bases are shared with TRBD2. This CDR3 is 18 amino acids long. J gave up 4 bases and V 1 base, and 6 bases lay outside the gene matches. Germline-derived CDR1 and CDR2 are SGHAT and FQNNGV. The CDR3 region has the DNA TGTGCCAGCAGCTTAGGCGACCGACTAGCGGGGGGGTACAATGAGCAGTTCTTC. Translation: CASSLGDRLAGGYNEQFF.

V is TRBV7-9 and J is TRBJ1-1; 7 bases map to TRBD1. This CDR3 comprises 16 residues. Germline V gene data show CDR1 as SEHNR and CDR2 as FQNEAQ (reference sequence). V gave up 5 bases and J gave up 5 bases; unmatched junction bases: 14. As DNA, the CDR3 is TGTGCCAGCAGCCGGACGCGGACAGGTTGGGTTACTGAAGCTTTCTTT. It codes for CASSRTRTGWVTEAFF.